Shown below are 25 T cell receptor beta chains from a single sample sequenced in a study of cytomegalovirus exposure and HLA in healthy donors. The primer mix had 60 Vbeta and 13 Jbeta primers. The method was immunoSEQ multiplex PCR; TCRdb's version includes in-frame clones alone and lacks a portion of them. This repertoire includes 95,000 to 110,000 clones. Specimen: PBMCs. The source of these receptors is a man in his forties in good health and CMV-seronegative.

V and J are TRBV19 and TRBJ2-1; TRBD2 agrees at 8 bases. Germline CDR1 reads LNHDA; CDR2 reads SQIVND (reference sequence). This CDR3 is built from 15 residues. The ends lost 3 bases at V and 3 bases at J; junction bases unmatched: 4. CDR3 amino acids: CASSILGTSYNEQFF. DNA for the CDR3: TGTGCCAGTAGTATCCTTGGGACTAGCTACAATGAGCAGTTCTTC.

The V gene is TRBV6-1, the J gene TRBJ2-6; 10 positions match TRBD1. V lost 4 bases, J lost 1 base, and 4 bases stayed unmatched. Germline CDR1 MNHNS, CDR2 SASEGT. The CDR3 loop spans 17 amino acids. In nucleotides, the CDR3 is TGTGCCAGCAGTGCCGGGACAGGGGTATCTGGGGCCAACGTCCTGACTTTC. Its translation: CASSAGTGVSGANVLTF.

The rearrangement joins TRBV18 to TRBJ2-5; weak D call: TRBD1 (6 bases). Trimming left V 2 bases short and J 2 bases short, with 18 bases between. The germline V gene has CDR1 KGHSH and CDR2 LQKENI. CDR3 length: 17 residues. The CDR3 DNA is TGTGCCAGCTCACCAGCCAGCGGACAGTCGGGGCAAGAGACCCAGTACTTC. This gives the protein CASSPASGQSGQETQYF.

This rearrangement joins TRBV7-8 to TRBJ2-7; D is uncertain. V was cut by 2 bases and J by 5 bases, with 16 bases left in between. Germline lookup yields CDR1 SGHVS and CDR2 FQNEAQ. The CDR3 length is 15 residues. The CDR3 DNA reads as TGTGCCAGCAGCTTAACGTTGAGCCCCCGAGACGAGCAGTACTTC. Translating gives CASSLTLSPRDEQYF.

The chain has TRBV7-2 and TRBJ2-5, with D perhaps matching TRBD2 (6 bases). V was clipped by 4 bases and J by 3 bases, with 18 bases between them. The CDR3 totals 16 residues. CDR1 and CDR2 (germline): SGHTA, FQGNSA. CDR3: CASSYGSHSGKETQYF. The CDR3 nucleotides read TGTGCCAGCAGCTACGGGTCCCATAGCGGAAAAGAGACCCAGTACTTC.

The chain combines TRBV10-2 with TRBJ1-1; TRBD1 aligns across 7 bases. CDR1 and CDR2 from the germline V gene are WSHSY and SAAADI. The CDR3 runs 17 residues. V dropped 5 bases and J dropped 0; count of bases not matched to a gene: 12. DNA of the CDR3: TGCGCCAGCAGTCATGTTGGTTCCGGGACAGTGAACACTGAAGCTTTCTTT. Residues: CASSHVGSGTVNTEAFF.

The rearrangement joins TRBV9 to TRBJ2-5; D is uncertain. This CDR3 region has 14 residues. The germline V gene has CDR1 SGDLS and CDR2 YYNGEE. V lost 0 bases, J lost 2 bases, and 8 bases lay in between. CDR3 amino acids: CASSVGHLQETQYF. The CDR3 region has the DNA TGTGCCAGCAGCGTAGGTCACTTACAAGAGACCCAGTACTTC.

The chain is built from TRBV5-1 and TRBJ2-1, with 7 bases identical to TRBD1. From germline, CDR1 is SGHRS and CDR2 YFSETQ. CDR3 length: 16 residues. The junction had 9 bases not matched to a gene; V was cut back by 4 bases and J by 2 bases. The CDR3 coding sequence is TGCGCCAGCAGCCTAGGGACAGATATTACCTACAATGAGCAGTTCTTC. Translating it yields CASSLGTDITYNEQFF.

The chain is built from TRBV29-1 and TRBJ2-7; TRBD1 might be the D (6 bases). The CDR3 runs 11 residues. CDR1 and CDR2 (germline): SQVTM, ANQGSEA. The germline V and J ends were trimmed by 8 bases and 7 bases, with 15 bases remaining between them. The CDR3 DNA sequence: TGCAGCTCAAGAACAGGGAATGAGCAGTACTTC. This translates into CSSRTGNEQYF.

The rearrangement uses TRBV19 and TRBJ2-3; 9 bases fit TRBD1. This CDR3 has 16 residues. Germline assignment: CDR1 LNHDA and CDR2 SQIVND (reference sequence). V gave up 2 bases and J gave up 2 bases; unmatched junction bases: 5. Written as DNA, the CDR3 is TGTGCCAGTAGTATATTCTGGGACAGGGACACAGATACGCAGTATTTT. Its protein is CASSIFWDRDTDTQYF.

The rearrangement joins TRBV5-4 to TRBJ1-1, with 7 nucleotides matching TRBD1. Germline trimming cut 2 bases from V and 7 bases from J; bases unmatched to any gene: 5. Germline lookup yields CDR1 SGHNT and CDR2 YYREEE (reference sequence). CDR3 length: 13 amino acids. As DNA, the CDR3 is TGTGCCAGCAGCTTTACAGGGGTGGATGAAGCTTTCTTT. Residues: CASSFTGVDEAFF.

J is TRBJ2-6 and V is TRBV9; D may be TRBD1 (6 bases). Germline CDR1 SGDLS, CDR2 YYNGEE. This CDR3 region has 17 residues. V lost 4 bases to trimming and J lost 2 bases, with 16 bases between them. The CDR3 region is CASSTGTTSTGANVLTF. The DNA for the CDR3 is TGTGCCAGCAGCACGGGGACAACAAGCACTGGGGCCAACGTCCTGACTTTC.

V gene TRBV20-1 combines with J gene TRBJ2-1, with D tentatively TRBD2 (6 bases). The CDR3 totals 11 residues. Germline V gene data show CDR1 as DFQATT and CDR2 as SNEGSKA (reference sequence). CDR3 sequence: CGGGVGGWQFF. In DNA form, the CDR3 reads TGCGGGGGTGGGGTGGGAGGTTGGCAGTTCTTC.

This chain joins TRBV13 and TRBJ1-2; no definite D call. Germline loops: CDR1 PRHDT, CDR2 FYEKMQ (reference sequence). The ends were cut back, 0 bases at V and 3 bases at J, with 14 bases in the middle. This CDR3 is 16 amino acids long. The DNA of the CDR3 is TGTGCCAGCAGCTTAGGCCGGGGTGAGCTTTACTATGGCTACACCTTC. Translation: CASSLGRGELYYGYTF.

The chain joins TRBV10-3 to TRBJ2-2, with D possibly matching TRBD1 (6 bases). The V and J ends lost 6 bases and 1 base respectively, with 12 bases between them. CDR1 and CDR2 (germline): ENHRY, SYGVKD. The CDR3 is 15 amino acids. The CDR3 nucleotides read TGTGCCATCAGGGACCGGGACAAGAACACCGGGGAGCTGTTTTTT. Its translation is CAIRDRDKNTGELFF.

The chain recombines TRBV10-2 with TRBJ1-5, with 9 positions matching TRBD1. The CDR3 covers 14 residues. V trimming: 6 bases; J trimming: 6 bases; junction bases outside the gene matches: 6. Germline values: CDR1 WSHSY, CDR2 SAAADI. CDR3 sequence (DNA): TGCGCCAGCAGAGGACAGGGGTTGGGTCAGCCCCAGCATTTT. Translating gives CASRGQGLGQPQHF.

The rearrangement uses TRBV7-9 and TRBJ1-5; 7 nucleotides match TRBD1. The CDR3 covers 15 residues. V was pared by 1 base and J by 2 bases, with 2 bases of the junction left unmatched. CDR1 SEHNR and CDR2 FQNEAQ come from the germline V gene (reference sequence). This chain's CDR3 is CASSLDGQGNQPQHF. The CDR3 nucleotides are TGTGCCAGCAGCTTAGATGGACAGGGCAATCAGCCCCAGCATTTT.

The V gene is TRBV7-2, the J gene TRBJ1-1, with 7 positions matching TRBD1. The CDR3 loop spans 13 amino acids. V gave up 5 bases and J gave up 5 bases; unmatched junction bases: 5. The germline V gene encodes CDR1 SGHTA and CDR2 FQGNSA. The CDR3 DNA is TGTGCCAGCAGCCCACAACAGGGGACTGAAGCTTTCTTT. It yields the protein CASSPQQGTEAFF.

The V gene is TRBV7-6, the J gene TRBJ1-3, with D hard to call. Germline CDR1 and CDR2: SGHVS and FNYEAQ. With 7 bases removed from V and 2 bases from J, the gap between germline ends came to 9 bases. There are 13 residues in the CDR3. Here the CDR3 DNA reads TGTGCCAGCACCAACAGTCCTGGAAACACCATATATTTT. Its protein product is CASTNSPGNTIYF.

The gene calls are TRBV27 and TRBJ2-7; no reliable D call. Germline loops: CDR1 MNHEY, CDR2 SMNVEV (reference sequence). The V end lost 3 bases, the J end lost 3 bases, and 3 bases lay between the germline ends. The length of the CDR3 is 11 residues. The CDR3 bases are TGTGCCAGCAGTTTCGGCTACGAGCAGTACTTC. Residues: CASSFGYEQYF.

This chain joins TRBV9 and TRBJ2-7; 7 bases line up with TRBD1. V lost 4 bases, J lost 3 bases, and 7 bases stayed unmatched. Germline CDR1 and CDR2: SGDLS and YYNGEE. There are 14 residues in the CDR3. The CDR3 is CASSPWDSNYEQYF. In DNA form, the CDR3 reads TGTGCCAGCAGCCCTTGGGACAGCAACTACGAGCAGTACTTC.

The V and J genes are TRBV6-1 and TRBJ2-7, with D perhaps matching TRBD1 (6 bases). This CDR3 spans 14 amino acids. The V and J ends lost 5 bases and 0 bases respectively, with 11 bases between them. In germline, CDR1 is MNHNS, CDR2 SASEGT. CDR3 sequence reads: CASSRTVSSYEQYF. The CDR3 bases are TGTGCCAGCAGTAGGACAGTTAGCTCCTACGAGCAGTACTTC.

Its frequency marks this clone as medium-sized. The V and J genes are TRBV6-6 and TRBJ1-4, with D hard to call. Germline-derived CDR1 and CDR2 are MNHNY and SVGAGI (reference sequence). The CDR3 sequence is 12 residues long. Trimming pared 4 bases from V and 8 bases from J, leaving 8 bases between. CDR3 bases: TGTGCCAGCAGTTGGCAGGCCGAAAAACTGTTTTTT. Translating gives CASSWQAEKLFF.

As for this clone: The DNA is omitted, as the CDR3 cannot be located on it reliably, and the CDR3 follows TCRdb's listing. The chain recombines TRBV19 with TRBJ1-4; the table's D call of TRBD1 was not tested on the DNA. The germline gives CDR1 LNHDA, CDR2 SQIVND (reference sequence). Inclusive of both ends, the CDR3 amounts to 14 amino acids. CDR3 residues: CASSFGPGLEKLFF.

This chain uses TRBV19 with TRBJ2-7; D uncertain. V was clipped by 3 bases and J by 3 bases, with 9 bases between them. Germline assignment: CDR1 LNHDA and CDR2 SQIVND (reference sequence). This CDR3 contains 13 residues. This chain's CDR3 is CASSISTGYEQYF. The CDR3 coding sequence is TGTGCCAGTAGTATCTCGACGGGCTACGAGCAGTACTTC.